One T cell receptor (beta chain) is described in this entry. What it binds is not known. Assay used: immunoSEQ multiplex PCR; TCRdb lists only in-frame clones, some missing. Among 120,000 to 150,000 clones listed, more than 70% were seen once. CDR1 is MNHEY, CDR2 SMNVEV, per germline (reference sequence). V was clipped by 6 bases and J by 1 base, with 16 bases between them. The CDR3 loop spans 16 amino acids. Analysis merged second doses at about 4 or about 12 weeks. The data stem from a study of T cell responses to AZD1222 COVID-19 vaccine. Findings and limits, study-wide: Donors were chiefly white British, with a greater number of females, and clonal diversity was perhaps underestimated. Baseline seropositives among AZD1222 recipients totaled only 5 to 7.

The chain carries TRBV27 and TRBJ1-3; no reliable D call. The source is an adult who received the AZD1222 COVID-19 vaccine. The sequencing used peripheral blood, collected 28 days after the second AZD1222 dose. CDR3 DNA: TGTGCCAGCAGCCCGACGCGGGCCCCATCTGGAAACACCATATATTTT. It codes for CASSPTRAPSGNTIYF.